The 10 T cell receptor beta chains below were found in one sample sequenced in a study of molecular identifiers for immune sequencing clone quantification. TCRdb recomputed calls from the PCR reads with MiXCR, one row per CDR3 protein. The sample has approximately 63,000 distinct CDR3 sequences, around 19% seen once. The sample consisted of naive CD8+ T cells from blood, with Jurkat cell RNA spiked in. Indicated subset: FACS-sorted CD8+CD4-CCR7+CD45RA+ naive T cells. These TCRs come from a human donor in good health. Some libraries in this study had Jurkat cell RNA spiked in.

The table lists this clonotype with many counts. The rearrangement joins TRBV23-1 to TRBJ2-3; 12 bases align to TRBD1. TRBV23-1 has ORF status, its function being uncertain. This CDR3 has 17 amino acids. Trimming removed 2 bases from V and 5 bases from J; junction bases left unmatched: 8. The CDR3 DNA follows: TGCGCCAGCAGTCAAACGGGACAGGGGGCGCAGTTAGATACGCAGTATTTT. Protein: CASSQTGQGAQLDTQYF.

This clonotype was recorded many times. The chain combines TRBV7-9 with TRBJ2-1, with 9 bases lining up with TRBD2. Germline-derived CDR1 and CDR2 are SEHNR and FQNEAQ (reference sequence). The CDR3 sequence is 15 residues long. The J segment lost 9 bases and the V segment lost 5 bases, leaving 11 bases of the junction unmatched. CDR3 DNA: TGTGCCAGCAGCCCACCTGGACTAGCGATAGTTGAGCAGTTCTTC. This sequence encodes CASSPPGLAIVEQFF.

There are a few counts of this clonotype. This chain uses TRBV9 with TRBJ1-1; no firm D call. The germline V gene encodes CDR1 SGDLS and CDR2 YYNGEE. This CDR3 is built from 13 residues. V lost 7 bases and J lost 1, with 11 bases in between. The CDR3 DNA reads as TGTGCCAGCGGATATGGCAGGAACACTGAAGCTTTCTTT. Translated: CASGYGRNTEAFF.

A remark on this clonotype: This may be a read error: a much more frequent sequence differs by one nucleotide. The CDR3 region has the DNA TGTGCCAGCAGCTCCCTGGGTCGGGAGGGCACAGATACGCAGTATTTT. Translated: CASSSLGREGTDTQYF. This chain uses TRBV5-6 with TRBJ2-3, with TRBD2 identical over 7 bases. This CDR3 is 16 amino acids long. V shed 3 bases, J shed 1 base, and the junction held 8 bases outside the gene matches. Germline V gene data show CDR1 as SGHDT and CDR2 as YYEEEE. Together with reference TRBV5-6 and TRBJ2-3, the CDR3 gives the full variable domain: DAGVTQSPTHLIKTRGQQVTLRCSPKSGHDTVSWYQQALGQGPQFIFQYYEEEERQRGNFPDRFSGHQFPNYSSELNVNALLLGDSALYLCASSSLGREGTDTQYFGPGTRLTVL.

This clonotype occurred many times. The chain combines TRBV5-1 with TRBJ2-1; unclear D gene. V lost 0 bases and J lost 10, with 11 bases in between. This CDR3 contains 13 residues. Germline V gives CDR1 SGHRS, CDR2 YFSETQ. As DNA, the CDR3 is TGCGCCAGCAGCTTGGGTAGTCCCACCGAGCAGTTCTTC. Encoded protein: CASSLGSPTEQFF. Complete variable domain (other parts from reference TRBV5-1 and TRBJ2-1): KAGVTQTPRYLIKTRGQQVTLSCSPISGHRSVSWYQQTPGQGLQFLFEYFSETQRNKGNFPGRFSGRQFSNSRSEMNVSTLELGDSALYLCASSLGSPTEQFFGPGTRLTVL.

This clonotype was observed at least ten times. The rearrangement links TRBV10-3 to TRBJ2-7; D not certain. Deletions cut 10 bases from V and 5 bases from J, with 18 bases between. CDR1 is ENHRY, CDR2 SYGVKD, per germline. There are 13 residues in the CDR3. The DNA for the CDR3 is TGTGCCACCCGCCCCCCGACGGACGACGAGCAGTACTTC. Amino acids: CATRPPTDDEQYF.

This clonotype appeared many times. The chain's CDR3 is CASSRLAGELRSTPPSGETQYF. CDR3 nucleotides: TGTGCCAGCAGCAGACTAGCGGGAGAGCTCCGAAGTACTCCGCCCTCAGGGGAGACCCAGTACTTC. The V and J genes are TRBV7-6 and TRBJ2-5; 12 nucleotides align to TRBD2. Germline V CDR1 and CDR2: SGHVS, FNYEAQ. This CDR3 region has 22 residues. Losses at the gene ends were 5 bases for V and 5 bases for J; bases not matched to a gene: 27.

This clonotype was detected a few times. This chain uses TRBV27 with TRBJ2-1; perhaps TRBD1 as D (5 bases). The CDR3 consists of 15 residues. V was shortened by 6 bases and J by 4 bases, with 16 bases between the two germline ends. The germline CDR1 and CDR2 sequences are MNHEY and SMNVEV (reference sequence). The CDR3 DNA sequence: TGTGCCAGCAGCAAGACAGAGGAAACTTACAATGAGCAGTTCTTC. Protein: CASSKTEETYNEQFF.

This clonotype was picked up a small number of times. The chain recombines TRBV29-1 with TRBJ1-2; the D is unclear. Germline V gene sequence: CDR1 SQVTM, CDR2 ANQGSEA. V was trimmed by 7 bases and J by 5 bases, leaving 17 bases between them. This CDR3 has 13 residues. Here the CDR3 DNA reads TGCAGCGCCCGCCAGAGTCTTCAGTATGGCTACACCTTC. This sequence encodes CSARQSLQYGYTF.

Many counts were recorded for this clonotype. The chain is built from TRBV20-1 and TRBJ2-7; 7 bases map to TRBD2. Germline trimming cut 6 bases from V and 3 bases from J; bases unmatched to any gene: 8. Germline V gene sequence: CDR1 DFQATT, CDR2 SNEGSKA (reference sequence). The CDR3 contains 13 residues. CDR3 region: CSARTRDYYEQYF. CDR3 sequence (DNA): TGCAGTGCCAGGACCCGGGACTACTACGAGCAGTACTTC.